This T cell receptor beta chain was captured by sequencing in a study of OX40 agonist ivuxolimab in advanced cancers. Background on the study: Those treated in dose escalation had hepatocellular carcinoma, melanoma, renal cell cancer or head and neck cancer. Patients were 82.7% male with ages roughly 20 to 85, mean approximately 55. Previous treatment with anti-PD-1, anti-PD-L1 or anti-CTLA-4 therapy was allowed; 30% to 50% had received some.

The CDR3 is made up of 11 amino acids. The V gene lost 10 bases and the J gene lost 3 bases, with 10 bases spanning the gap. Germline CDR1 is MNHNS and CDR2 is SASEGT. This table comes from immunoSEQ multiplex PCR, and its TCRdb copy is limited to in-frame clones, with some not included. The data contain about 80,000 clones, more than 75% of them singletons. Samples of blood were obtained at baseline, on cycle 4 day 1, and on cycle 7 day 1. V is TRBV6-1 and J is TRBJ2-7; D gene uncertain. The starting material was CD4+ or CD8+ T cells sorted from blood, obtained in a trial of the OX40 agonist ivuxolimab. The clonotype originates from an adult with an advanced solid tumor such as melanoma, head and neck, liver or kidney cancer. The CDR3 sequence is CATTNYYEQYV. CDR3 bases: TGTGCCACCACCAATTACTACGAGCAGTACGTC.